This TCR beta chain is from a study of immune evolution from preneoplasia to lung adenocarcinoma. Profiling relied on immunoSEQ multiplex PCR, and the TCRdb table lists in-frame clones only, not all of them. The repertoire holds around 3,500 clones, about three quarters seen once, with 9.5% to 10% in the top ten. Premalignant or tumor cells were enriched by macro-dissection after pathologic assessment. The V end was cut by 4 bases, the J end by 4 bases, with 13 bases between. In germline, CDR1 is SGDLS, CDR2 YYNGEE. This CDR3 comprises 14 residues. This clonotype was sampled from a person aged 70 to 85 with lung adenocarcinoma. Material: FFPE atypical adenomatous hyperplasia tissue from the lung. The subset denotes: atypical adenomatous hyperplasia (AAH), lung preneoplasia. The V gene is TRBV9, the J gene TRBJ2-3; no firm D call. CDR3 coding DNA: TGTGCCAGCAGCCTATTGGGTTGGCCAGATACGCAGTATTTT. Its protein product is CASSLLGWPDTQYF.